One sample yielded the 22 T cell receptor beta chains listed below, sequenced in a study of OX40 agonist ivuxolimab in advanced cancers. Sequencing used immunoSEQ multiplex PCR; TCRdb keeps in-frame clones, though not all of them. Here the sample spans tens of thousands of clones, more than 75% being singletons. The input for sequencing was CD4+ or CD8+ T cells sorted from blood, taken in a trial of the OX40 agonist ivuxolimab. Every receptor here comes from an adult with an advanced solid tumor such as melanoma, head and neck, liver or kidney cancer.

This clone occurred a few times. The chain links TRBV4-1 to TRBJ1-2; 7 bases are shared with TRBD1. The CDR3 contains 14 residues. Germline V CDR1 and CDR2: MGHRA, YSYEKL. The V segment lost 2 bases and the J segment 3 bases; nucleotides outside the gene matches: 3. CDR3 region: CASSQRQGHYGYTF. The CDR3 DNA reads as TGCGCCAGCAGCCAACGACAGGGTCACTATGGCTACACCTTC.

The chain joins TRBV15 to TRBJ2-3; TRBD1 might be the D (5 bases). CDR1 and CDR2 (germline): LNHNV, YYDKDF (reference sequence). This CDR3 region has 13 residues. V shed 3 bases and J shed 8 bases, with 12 bases lying between them. The CDR3 region is CATSSRQGGTQYF. In DNA, the CDR3 is TGTGCCACCAGCAGCCGTCAGGGCGGTACGCAGTATTTT.

This sequence joins TRBV5-6 and TRBJ2-3; 10 bases line up with TRBD2. Trimming cost V 4 bases and J 3 bases; bases outside gene matches: 11. Germline V lookup: CDR1 SGHDT, CDR2 YYEEEE. The CDR3 loop spans 17 amino acids. The CDR3 DNA reads as TGTGCCAGCAGCCACACCCTCTTTAGCGGGAGGACAGATACGCAGTATTTT. This encodes CASSHTLFSGRTDTQYF.

V and J are TRBV21-1 and TRBJ2-7; the table's D call of TRBD2 was not tested on the DNA. TRBV21-1 is shown as a pseudogene. The CDR3 has 14 residues. The DNA for the CDR3 is TGTGCCAGCAGCAAACCTAGCGGGCCATACGAGCAGTACTTC. Translated, it gives CASSKPSGPYEQYF.

V usage is TRBV28 and J usage is TRBJ2-3; 10 bases are shared with TRBD1. Per the germline V gene, CDR1 is MDHEN and CDR2 is SYDVKM. The J segment lost 4 bases and the V segment lost 5 bases, leaving 6 bases of the junction unmatched. This CDR3 is 15 amino acids long. The CDR3 DNA reads as TGTGCCAGCAGTATAGGGGACAGGGGCGCAGATACGCAGTATTTT. Translating it yields CASSIGDRGADTQYF.

This clone appeared a few times. The genes are TRBV2 and TRBJ2-1; D is undetermined. CDR1 and CDR2 from the germline V gene are SNHLY and FYNNEI. The CDR3 sequence is 13 residues long. The ends were cut back, 8 bases at V and 4 bases at J, with 12 bases in the middle. Here the CDR3 reads CASLRSAYNEQFF. In nucleotides, the CDR3 is TGTGCCAGCCTCAGGTCTGCTTACAATGAGCAGTTCTTC.

This clone was recorded only once. The chain uses TRBV5-5 and TRBJ1-5; TRBD1 matches 11 bases. V gave up 4 bases and J gave up 7 bases; unmatched junction bases: 7. The CDR3 extends over 15 amino acids. The germline gives CDR1 SGHKS, CDR2 YYEKEE (reference sequence). As DNA, the CDR3 is TGTGCCAGCAGCCATGGACAGGGGGCCCCCCAGCCCCAGCATTTT. It specifies CASSHGQGAPQPQHF.

V and J are TRBV13 and TRBJ2-2; D not resolved. Trimming left V 3 bases short and J 3 bases short, with 23 bases between. CDR1 and CDR2 from the germline V gene are PRHDT and FYEKMQ (reference sequence). There are 19 residues in the CDR3. CDR3 coding DNA: TGTGCCAGCAGCTTTTCGACTTCGTGGATGGCCCGAGACACCGGGGAGCTGTTTTTT. Protein product: CASSFSTSWMARDTGELFF.

The rearrangement uses TRBV9 and TRBJ1-5; possible D gene TRBD1, 6 bases. CDR3 length: 15 amino acids. The germline V and J ends were trimmed by 4 bases and 2 bases, with 13 bases remaining between them. The germline CDR1 and CDR2 sequences are SGDLS and YYNGEE. The CDR3 DNA reads TGTGCCAGCAGCTTGCGGGACACCGGCAATCAGCCCCAGCATTTT. Translated: CASSLRDTGNQPQHF.

This clone was observed a handful of times. This chain links TRBV14 with TRBJ1-2; D remains unclear. Between the trimmed V and J ends, which lost 4 bases and 8 bases, there was a span of 14 bases. CDR3 length: 13 residues. The germline V gene encodes CDR1 SGHDN and CDR2 FVKESK. The CDR3 spells CASSPRSLGGYTF. The CDR3 DNA follows: TGTGCCAGCAGCCCTCGGTCCCTTGGGGGCTACACCTTC. The full variable domain, its missing parts supplied by reference TRBV14 and TRBJ1-2, is EAGVTQFPSHSVIEKGQTVTLRCDPISGHDNLYWYRRVMGKEIKFLLHFVKESKQDESGMPNNRFLAERTGGTYSTLKVQPAELEDSGVYFCASSPRSLGGYTFGSGTRLTVV.

The chain uses TRBV11-2 and TRBJ1-4; D perhaps matches TRBD1 (5 bases). The length of the CDR3 is 12 residues. Germline CDR1 is SGHAT and CDR2 is FQNNGV. Trimming cost V 7 bases and J 5 bases, with 8 bases left between them. The CDR3 here is CASKGYNEKLFF. CDR3 coding DNA: TGTGCCAGCAAGGGGTACAATGAAAAACTGTTTTTT.

A note on this clone: The sample carries other DNA sequences with the same CDR3. This sequence joins TRBV18 and TRBJ2-1, with 12 bases fitting TRBD2. The CDR3 is 15 residues long. The trim removed 3 bases at V and 6 bases at J, leaving 3 bases unmatched. Germline values: CDR1 KGHSH, CDR2 LQKENI. Here the CDR3 DNA reads TGTGCCAGCTCACCCCCTAGCGGGAGGGCCAATGAGCAGTTCTTC. The encoded protein is CASSPPSGRANEQFF.

This clone was seen a handful of times. The chain links TRBV5-1 to TRBJ2-6; 8 bases match TRBD2. Germline CDR1 and CDR2: SGHRS and YFSETQ. J gave up 4 bases and V 4 bases, and 4 bases lay outside the gene matches. The CDR3 has 15 amino acids. The CDR3 coding sequence is TGCGCCAGCAGCCCCGGGGGGGGCGGGGCCAACGTCCTGACTTTC. This codes for CASSPGGGGANVLTF.

The chain joins TRBV19 to TRBJ1-2; D is uncertain. V shed 3 bases and J shed 8 bases, with 13 bases lying between them. The CDR3 extends over 13 amino acids. Germline V gives CDR1 LNHDA, CDR2 SQIVND (reference sequence). CDR3 residues: CASSIQRAGGYTF. DNA for the CDR3: TGTGCCAGTAGTATTCAAAGGGCTGGCGGCTACACCTTC.

V usage is TRBV7-8 and J usage is TRBJ1-5; D remains unclear. CDR3 length: 15 amino acids. Germline V gene sequence: CDR1 SGHVS, CDR2 FQNEAQ. The V gene lost 5 bases and the J gene lost 0 bases, with 11 bases spanning the gap. CDR3 DNA sequence: TGTGCCAGCAGCCCCCGGTTTGATAGCAATCAGCCCCAGCATTTT. This sequence encodes CASSPRFDSNQPQHF.

The rearrangement joins TRBV28 to TRBJ1-1, with D tentatively TRBD1 (6 bases). The CDR3 runs 15 residues. Germline V gene lookup returns CDR1 MDHEN and CDR2 SYDVKM. V lost 6 bases to trimming and J lost 4 bases, with 18 bases between them. The CDR3: CASSSRPRGSTEAFF. The CDR3 bases are TGTGCCAGCAGCAGTAGACCGAGGGGGAGCACTGAAGCTTTCTTT.

The rearrangement uses TRBV11-2 and TRBJ1-2; D remains unclear. This CDR3 has 14 residues. Trimming stripped 1 base from V and 8 bases from J, with 14 bases between. Germline CDR1 SGHAT, CDR2 FQNNGV. The CDR3 DNA is TGTGCCAGCAGCTTAGGCAAGCTGCTCGGCGGCTACACCTTC. This translates into CASSLGKLLGGYTF. Full variable domain (outside the CDR3, taken from reference TRBV11-2 and TRBJ1-2): EAGVAQSPRYKIIEKRQSVAFWCNPISGHATLYWYQQILGQGPKLLIQFQNNGVVDDSQLPKDRFSAERLKGVDSTLKIQPAKLEDSAVYLCASSLGKLLGGYTFGSGTRLTVV.

The chain is built from TRBV6-5 and TRBJ2-5, with no clear D. Germline V gene lookup returns CDR1 MNHEY and CDR2 SVGAGI. V lost 5 bases and J lost 1, with 11 bases in between. This CDR3 comprises 14 residues. This chain's CDR3 is CASSKPDPQETQYF. CDR3 nucleotide sequence: TGTGCCAGCAGTAAACCGGACCCCCAAGAGACCCAGTACTTC.

The V and J genes are TRBV5-8 and TRBJ2-7; maybe TRBD2 (5 bases). With 1 base removed from V and 1 base from J, the gap between germline ends came to 15 bases. The CDR3 is made up of 16 amino acids. The germline gives CDR1 SGHTS, CDR2 YDEGEE. The CDR3 sequence: CASSLFSGPISYEQYF. CDR3 bases: TGTGCCAGCAGCTTGTTCAGCGGACCGATTTCCTACGAGCAGTACTTC.

The chain uses TRBV7-9 and TRBJ1-2; D is perhaps TRBD1 (5 bases). The germline V and J ends were trimmed by 5 bases and 7 bases, with 20 bases remaining between them. Per germline, CDR1 SEHNR and CDR2 FQNEAQ (reference sequence). The length of the CDR3 is 15 residues. Here the CDR3 reads CASSLSGGRGRGYTF. CDR3 nucleotides: TGTGCCAGCAGCCTATCTGGTGGTCGGGGCCGTGGCTACACCTTC.

V usage is TRBV19 and J usage is TRBJ2-2; TRBD2 matches at 12 bases. V was pared by 5 bases and J by 4 bases, with 2 bases of the junction left unmatched. This CDR3 contains 15 residues. Germline lookup yields CDR1 LNHDA and CDR2 SQIVND (reference sequence). CDR3 loop: CASSGTSGFTGELFF. In nucleotides, the CDR3 is TGTGCCAGTAGTGGGACTAGCGGGTTCACCGGGGAGCTGTTTTTT.

J is TRBJ1-3 and V is TRBV7-2; 8 bases are a match to TRBD1. This CDR3 has 15 amino acids. CDR1 and CDR2 from the germline V gene are SGHTA and FQGNSA. V dropped 5 bases and J dropped 8; count of bases not matched to a gene: 11. In nucleotides, the CDR3 is TGTGCCAGCAGCCTATGGACAGGGAGGCTGGACACCATATATTTT. This encodes CASSLWTGRLDTIYF.